A single T cell receptor (beta chain) is shown here with its context. Its antigen remains unidentified. The table came from immunoSEQ multiplex PCR; TCRdb's copy has only in-frame clones and leaves some out. The data contain fewer than 200,000 clones, approximately 90% of them seen just once; the ten biggest clones take up roughly 4%. From germline, CDR1 is SGDLS and CDR2 YYNGEE. There are 14 residues in the CDR3. The ends were cut back, 4 bases at V and 2 bases at J, with 10 bases in the middle. This sample is part of a study of T cell responses to AZD1222 COVID-19 vaccine. Findings and limits, study-wide: Compared with day 0, the breadth and depth of the Spike-specific TCR repertoire rose significantly after two doses of AZD1222.

This clonotype was obtained from an adult who received the MenACWY meningococcal vaccine as a control. This chain connects TRBV9 to TRBJ1-3; possible D gene TRBD1, 6 bases. Sequenced here: peripheral blood, sampled 28 days after the second dose of the MenACWY control vaccine. CDR3 coding DNA: TGTGCCAGCAGCTCAGGGGTCACTGGAAACACCATATATTTT. It encodes CASSSGVTGNTIYF. Using reference TRBV9 and TRBJ1-3 for the parts outside the CDR3, the full variable domain is DSGVTQTPKHLITATGQRVTLRCSPRSGDLSVYWYQQSLDQGLQFLIQYYNGEERAKGNILERFSAQQFPDLHSELNLSSLELGDSALYFCASSSGVTGNTIYFGEGSWLTVV.